This TCR beta chain was identified during a study of somatic mutations in cytotoxic T cells in rheumatoid arthritis. Trimming stripped 0 bases from V and 5 bases from J, with 3 bases between. In germline, CDR1 is MNHEY, CDR2 SMNVEV (reference sequence). The CDR3 totals 12 residues. Positive magnetic bead selection, which isolated the CD4+ and CD8+ cells, was followed by a flow cytometry check of purity. Profiling relied on immunoSEQ multiplex PCR, and the TCRdb table lists in-frame clones only, not all of them. Of 12,000 to 15,000 clones listed, about 81% are singletons. The V gene is TRBV27, the J gene TRBJ2-3; D is uncertain. The source material was CD8+ T cells sorted from blood. The receptor's source is an adult with rheumatoid arthritis. The chain's CDR3 is CASSLSGDTQYF. The CDR3 DNA is TGTGCCAGCAGTTTATCTGGAGATACGCAGTATTTT.